Shown below are 29 T cell receptor beta chains from a single sample sequenced in a study of shared clonotypes between healthy human individuals. Clones were read by immunoSEQ multiplex PCR, and TCRdb kept only the in-frame ones, dropping some. Among roughly 2.5 million clones listed, more than 80% were seen once. Specimen: naive CD4+ T cells sorted from blood. The subset: CD45RA+ positively selected. The receptors derive from a man aged 18 to 35 in good health.

The chain joins TRBV7-6 to TRBJ2-3, with TRBD2 as a possible D gene (6 bases). Trimming pared 7 bases from V and 1 base from J, leaving 15 bases between. There are 15 residues in the CDR3. Germline V lookup: CDR1 SGHVS, CDR2 FNYEAQ. Here the CDR3 DNA reads TGTGCCAGCACCTTCGGGACTGGGGGCACAGATACGCAGTATTTT. Residues: CASTFGTGGTDTQYF.

The chain has TRBV5-1 and TRBJ2-5; 7 bases align to TRBD2. CDR3 length equals 16 residues. The V and J ends lost 0 bases and 4 bases, in that order; junction bases with no gene match: 9. The germline CDR1 and CDR2 sequences are SGHRS and YFSETQ. CDR3 residues: CASSLGPAGISETQYF. CDR3 DNA sequence: TGCGCCAGCAGCTTGGGGCCAGCGGGAATATCAGAGACCCAGTACTTC.

Comments on this clone: Other DNA sequences in this specimen translate into the identical CDR3. This rearrangement joins TRBV18 to TRBJ2-1; D remains unclear. Trimming pared 1 base from V and 7 bases from J, leaving 5 bases between. Germline CDR1 KGHSH, CDR2 LQKENI. This CDR3 is built from 12 residues. CDR3 in amino acids: CASSPRENEQFF. CDR3 coding DNA: TGTGCCAGCTCACCACGAGAAAATGAGCAGTTCTTC.

The chain joins TRBV7-9 to TRBJ2-1; TRBD2 agrees at 9 bases. Per germline, CDR1 SEHNR and CDR2 FQNEAQ (reference sequence). The CDR3 sequence is 16 residues long. V shed 0 bases, J shed 2 bases, and the junction held 2 bases outside the gene matches. The chain's CDR3 is CASSLASGSPYNEQFF. In DNA form, the CDR3 reads TGTGCCAGCAGCTTAGCTAGCGGGAGCCCCTACAATGAGCAGTTCTTC. Based on the CDR3 plus reference TRBV7-9 and TRBJ2-1, the full variable domain is DTGVSQNPRHKITKRGQNVTFRCDPISEHNRLYWYRQTLGQGPEFLTYFQNEAQLEKSRLLSDRFSAERPKGSFSTLEIQRTEQGDSAMYLCASSLASGSPYNEQFFGPGTRLTVL.

The chain employs TRBV5-4 and TRBJ2-7, with 7 positions matching TRBD1. V was pared by 1 base and J by 2 bases, with 3 bases of the junction left unmatched. CDR3 size: 14 residues. Germline V gene sequence: CDR1 SGHNT, CDR2 YYREEE (reference sequence). The CDR3 bases are TGTGCCAGCAGCTTGCAGGGGGAAGCCTACGAGCAGTACTTC. This codes for CASSLQGEAYEQYF.

The rearrangement joins TRBV10-2 to TRBJ2-5; TRBD2 aligns across 7 bases. V shed 4 bases, J shed 5 bases, and the junction held 4 bases outside the gene matches. The CDR3 spans 13 residues. Germline CDR1 is WSHSY and CDR2 is SAAADI. CDR3: CASSGTSGETQYF. The DNA of the CDR3 is TGCGCCAGCAGTGGGACTAGTGGGGAGACCCAGTACTTC.

The rearrangement uses TRBV5-4 and TRBJ1-1; 7 bases align to TRBD1. The CDR3 length is 14 residues. The trim removed 6 bases at V and 0 bases at J, leaving 5 bases unmatched. CDR1 SGHNT and CDR2 YYREEE come from the germline V gene (reference sequence). The CDR3 region has the DNA TGTGCCAGCACCCAGGGGGGTTTGAACACTGAAGCTTTCTTT. Amino acids: CASTQGGLNTEAFF. Full variable domain (outside the CDR3, taken from reference TRBV5-4 and TRBJ1-1): ETGVTQSPTHLIKTRGQQVTLRCSSQSGHNTVSWYQQALGQGPQFIFQYYREEENGRGNFPPRFSGLQFPNYSSELNVNALELDDSALYLCASTQGGLNTEAFFGQGTRLTVV.

The rearrangement uses TRBV28 and TRBJ1-5, with D possibly matching TRBD1 (6 bases). The length of the CDR3 is 14 residues. CDR1 and CDR2 from the germline V gene are MDHEN and SYDVKM. The V end lost 10 bases, the J end lost 15 bases, and 28 bases lay between the germline ends. CDR3 in amino acids: CATNMGHQVVERHF. CDR3 nucleotides: TGTGCCACCAATATGGGACATCAAGTGGTGGAGAGGCATTTT.

The rearrangement links TRBV6-5 to TRBJ2-7, with 11 nucleotides matching TRBD2. The germline V gene encodes CDR1 MNHEY and CDR2 SVGAGI. Trimming removed 7 bases from V and 0 bases from J; junction bases left unmatched: 5. The CDR3 sequence is 15 residues long. CDR3 bases: TGTGCCAGCATCTCTAGCGGGGGGAGCTCCTACGAGCAGTACTTC. This sequence encodes CASISSGGSSYEQYF.

This chain links TRBV5-1 with TRBJ1-1, with D perhaps matching TRBD1 (5 bases). The CDR3 sequence is 15 residues long. Per the germline V gene, CDR1 is SGHRS and CDR2 is YFSETQ. Trimming removed 0 bases at V and 3 bases at J, with 12 bases between. CDR3 residues: CASSLERGGDTEAFF. The CDR3, as DNA: TGCGCCAGCAGCTTGGAAAGGGGCGGGGACACTGAAGCTTTCTTT.

The count of this clone is one. This chain connects TRBV2 to TRBJ2-1, with 7 nucleotides matching TRBD2. CDR1 and CDR2 (germline): SNHLY, FYNNEI. This CDR3 contains 14 residues. Trimming at V came to 8 bases and at J to 3 bases, leaving 7 bases not matched to a gene. The CDR3 loop reads CASLGLVFYNEQFF. CDR3 sequence (DNA): TGTGCCAGCTTAGGACTAGTATTCTACAATGAGCAGTTCTTC.

The chain has TRBV6-5 and TRBJ2-7, with D perhaps TRBD2 (6 bases). This CDR3 is 15 amino acids long. V was cut by 5 bases and J by 3 bases, with 17 bases left in between. CDR1 MNHEY and CDR2 SVGAGI come from the germline V gene. The CDR3 loop reads CASSRRGLYGYEQYF. The CDR3 DNA is TGTGCCAGCAGTCGCCGGGGGTTGTACGGCTACGAGCAGTACTTC.

V and J are TRBV6-5 and TRBJ2-7, with TRBD2 identical over 13 bases. This CDR3 region has 15 residues. The germline gives CDR1 MNHEY, CDR2 SVGAGI. Trimming cost V 6 bases and J 1 base; bases outside gene matches: 3. Written as DNA, the CDR3 is TGTGCCAGCAGAGAGACTAGCGGGGGGTCCTACGAGCAGTACTTC. Protein product: CASRETSGGSYEQYF.

The chain combines TRBV4-1 with TRBJ1-2; 10 bases are a match to TRBD1. The CDR3 length is 17 residues. Germline V lookup: CDR1 MGHRA, CDR2 YSYEKL. V was clipped by 1 base and J by 2 bases; unmatched bases: 7. The CDR3 is CASSQVILGQGNYGYTF. CDR3 bases: TGCGCCAGCAGCCAAGTAATTTTGGGACAGGGGAACTATGGCTACACCTTC.

V and J are TRBV5-1 and TRBJ2-3; 9 bases align to TRBD2. V dropped 0 bases and J dropped 4; count of bases not matched to a gene: 9. This CDR3 region has 17 residues. The germline gives CDR1 SGHRS, CDR2 YFSETQ. CDR3 sequence (DNA): TGCGCCAGCAGCTTGGTCCGCGGGGGGGCTAACGCAGATACGCAGTATTTT. Amino acid sequence: CASSLVRGGANADTQYF.

The chain couples TRBV5-4 to TRBJ2-5; 11 bases line up with TRBD1. This CDR3 is built from 14 residues. The trim removed 4 bases at V and 5 bases at J, leaving 4 bases unmatched. Germline lookup yields CDR1 SGHNT and CDR2 YYREEE (reference sequence). CDR3: CASSPDRGPETQYF. The CDR3, as DNA: TGTGCCAGCAGCCCGGACAGGGGGCCGGAGACCCAGTACTTC.

This clone has more than one count but fewer than ten. The same CDR3 also results from other DNA sequences found in this sample. This rearrangement joins TRBV18 to TRBJ1-3; D is ambiguous. This CDR3 spans 13 amino acids. CDR1 is KGHSH, CDR2 LQKENI, per germline. Deletions cut 5 bases from V and 4 bases from J, with 9 bases between. The CDR3 DNA is TGTGCCAGCTCAACGGGGTCGGGAAACACCATATATTTT. Its protein is CASSTGSGNTIYF.

The gene calls are TRBV14 and TRBJ2-5; D is unclear. The CDR3 runs 16 residues. Trimming shortened V by 2 bases and J by 5 bases, and 18 bases separated the two germline ends. Looked up from germline, CDR1 is SGHDN and CDR2 is FVKESK. Here the CDR3 DNA reads TGTGCCAGCAGCCAACCTCTCACTCAGCGCGACGAGACCCAGTACTTC. Translating gives CASSQPLTQRDETQYF.

The chain combines TRBV6-6 with TRBJ2-7, with D unclear. CDR3 size: 15 residues. In germline, CDR1 is MNHNY, CDR2 SVGAGI (reference sequence). Trimming pared 2 bases from V and 6 bases from J, leaving 17 bases between. CDR3 sequence: CASSYRGRSLPEQYF. The CDR3 nucleotides read TGTGCCAGCAGTTACCGCGGCCGTTCCCTACCCGAGCAGTACTTC.

J is TRBJ2-5 and V is TRBV6-5; either TRBD1 or TRBD2 may supply D (5 bases each). CDR1 is MNHEY, CDR2 SVGAGI, per germline. CDR3 size: 16 residues. Between the trimmed V and J ends, which lost 0 bases and 5 bases, there was a span of 16 bases. CDR3 sequence: CASSYSPPGTGETQYF. In nucleotides, the CDR3 is TGTGCCAGCAGTTACTCCCCCCCCGGGACCGGGGAGACCCAGTACTTC.

A remark on this clone: Other DNA sequences in this sample translate to the same CDR3. The chain has TRBV6-5 and TRBJ2-7; D possibly matches TRBD1 or TRBD2 (5 bases each). The CDR3 spans 15 residues. Trimming shortened V by 0 bases and J by 0 bases, and 9 bases separated the two germline ends. Looked up from germline, CDR1 is MNHEY and CDR2 is SVGAGI. The DNA for the CDR3 is TGTGCCAGCAGTTACTCGATTGGGGGCTCCTACGAGCAGTACTTC. This codes for CASSYSIGGSYEQYF.

The chain couples TRBV15 to TRBJ1-2, with D possibly matching TRBD1 (5 bases). The CDR3 spans 14 residues. V lost 1 base and J lost 4, with 10 bases in between. The germline V gene encodes CDR1 LNHNV and CDR2 YYDKDF (reference sequence). For the CDR3, the DNA is TGTGCCACCAGCAGAGCTAGGGACGGCTATGGCTACACCTTC. This encodes CATSRARDGYGYTF.

The chain has TRBV2 and TRBJ1-5; perhaps TRBD1 as D (6 bases). The germline V gene has CDR1 SNHLY and CDR2 FYNNEI. The CDR3 is made up of 13 amino acids. The germline V and J ends were trimmed by 6 bases and 9 bases, with 15 bases remaining between them. CDR3: CASRRQANGPQHF. The CDR3 DNA reads TGTGCCAGCAGAAGACAGGCGAACGGGCCCCAGCATTTT.

This clone has a single count. This chain links TRBV27 with TRBJ2-3, with D perhaps matching TRBD1 (6 bases). Per the germline V gene, CDR1 is MNHEY and CDR2 is SMNVEV (reference sequence). This CDR3 has 16 residues. V dropped 1 base and J dropped 0 bases, with 11 bases sitting between them. The DNA of the CDR3 is TGTGCCAGCAGTTTATTAGGCCAGGGGAGCACAGATACGCAGTATTTT. Translation gives CASSLLGQGSTDTQYF.

The chain couples TRBV7-9 to TRBJ1-2, with D possibly being TRBD1 (5 bases). There are 13 residues in the CDR3. V shed 6 bases and J shed 0 bases, with 8 bases lying between them. Looked up from germline, CDR1 is SEHNR and CDR2 is FQNEAQ (reference sequence). The CDR3 sequence is CASSRGANYGYTF. Here the CDR3 DNA reads TGTGCCAGCAGTAGGGGTGCTAACTATGGCTACACCTTC.

This clone came up a few times. This chain uses TRBV7-3 with TRBJ1-1; D is undetermined. Germline lookup yields CDR1 SGHTA and CDR2 FQGTGA. The CDR3 is made up of 13 amino acids. V lost 2 bases and J lost 1, with 5 bases in between. The CDR3 here is CASSLGWNTEAFF. The CDR3 DNA sequence: TGTGCCAGCAGCTTAGGATGGAACACTGAAGCTTTCTTT. Full variable domain (rest looked up from reference TRBV7-3 and TRBJ1-1): GAGVSQTPSNKVTEKGKYVELRCDPISGHTALYWYRQSLGQGPEFLIYFQGTGAADDSGLPNDRFFAVRPEGSVSTLKIQRTERGDSAVYLCASSLGWNTEAFFGQGTRLTVV.

The V gene is TRBV6-1, the J gene TRBJ2-2; D not resolved. Germline loops: CDR1 MNHNS, CDR2 SASEGT. CDR3 length: 13 amino acids. V lost 10 bases to trimming and J lost 0 bases, with 9 bases between them. CDR3: CATRASNTGELFF. CDR3 nucleotide sequence: TGTGCCACTCGGGCATCGAACACCGGGGAGCTGTTTTTT.

V is TRBV21-1 and J is TRBJ1-5. TRBV21-1 constitutes a pseudogene. The CDR3 length is 16 residues. The CDR3 nucleotides are TGTGCCAGCAGCAACCAGCCCAGTACGATCAATCAGCCCCAGCATTTT. Translating gives CASSNQPSTINQPQHF.

This chain uses TRBV18 with TRBJ2-5; TRBD2 matches 8 bases. Per germline, CDR1 KGHSH and CDR2 LQKENI. Germline trimming cut 1 base from V and 5 bases from J; bases unmatched to any gene: 6. The CDR3 is made up of 15 amino acids. For the CDR3, the DNA is TGTGCCAGCTCACCACTAAGCGGGAGCAAGGAGACCCAGTACTTC. Translation: CASSPLSGSKETQYF. Full variable domain (outside the CDR3, taken from reference TRBV18 and TRBJ2-5): NAGVMQNPRHLVRRRGQEARLRCSPMKGHSHVYWYRQLPEEGLKFMVYLQKENIIDESGMPKERFSAEFPKEGPSILRIQQVVRGDSAAYFCASSPLSGSKETQYFGPGTRLLVL.